This entry describes one T cell receptor beta chain. Its antigen is unknown. The record originates from a study of regulatory and conventional T cells in RAG deficiency. Regarding the study as a whole: In Omenn syndrome, Treg and Tconv repertoires overlapped >90%.

TCRdb keeps only in-frame clones here, not all; method: immunoSEQ multiplex PCR. The sample holds about 29,000 clones, 90% to 95% seen once. With 6 bases removed from V and 2 bases from J, the gap between germline ends came to 8 bases. CDR1 and CDR2 from the germline V gene are ENHRY and SYGVKD. This CDR3 has 12 residues. Blood CD4+ CD25-low CD127-high conventional T cells supplied the genomic DNA template. This sample was also put to use in a study of regulatory T cells. That publication notes: Amplification used 52 TRBV primers and 13 TRBJ primers. In patients, unique TRB V-J pairs were restricted and V/J usage skewed, especially in Tregs.

The rearrangement uses TRBV10-3 and TRBJ2-7; D may be TRBD1 (6 bases). This receptor was obtained from a human donor in good health. Sequences were obtained from CD25- CD4+ T cells sorted from blood. The CDR3 loop reads CAIRQGAYEQYF. The CDR3 bases are TGTGCCATCAGACAGGGAGCCTACGAGCAGTACTTC.